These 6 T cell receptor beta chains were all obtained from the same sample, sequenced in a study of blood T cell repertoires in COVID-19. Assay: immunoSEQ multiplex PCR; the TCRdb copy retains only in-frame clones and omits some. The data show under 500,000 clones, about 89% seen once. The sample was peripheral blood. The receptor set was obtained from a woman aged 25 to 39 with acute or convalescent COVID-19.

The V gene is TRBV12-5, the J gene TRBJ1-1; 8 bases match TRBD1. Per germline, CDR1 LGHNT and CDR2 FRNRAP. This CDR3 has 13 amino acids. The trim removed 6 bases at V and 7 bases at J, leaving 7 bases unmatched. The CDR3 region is CASGKSGGSEAFF. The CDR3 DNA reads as TGTGCTAGTGGGAAGTCAGGGGGCAGTGAAGCTTTCTTT.

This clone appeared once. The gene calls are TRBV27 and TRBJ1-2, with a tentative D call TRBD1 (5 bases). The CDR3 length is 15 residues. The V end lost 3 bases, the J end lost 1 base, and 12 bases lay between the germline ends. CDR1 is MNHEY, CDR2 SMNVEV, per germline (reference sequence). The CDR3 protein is CASSFKFDSNYGYTF. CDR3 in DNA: TGTGCCAGCAGTTTCAAATTCGACAGTAACTATGGCTACACCTTC.

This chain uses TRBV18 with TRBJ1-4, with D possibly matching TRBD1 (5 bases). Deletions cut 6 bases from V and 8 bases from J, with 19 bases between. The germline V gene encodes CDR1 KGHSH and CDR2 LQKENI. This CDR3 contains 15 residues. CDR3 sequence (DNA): TGTGCCAGCTCTTCGCAGGGTAACCGGGAGGAAAAACTGTTTTTT. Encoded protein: CASSSQGNREEKLFF.

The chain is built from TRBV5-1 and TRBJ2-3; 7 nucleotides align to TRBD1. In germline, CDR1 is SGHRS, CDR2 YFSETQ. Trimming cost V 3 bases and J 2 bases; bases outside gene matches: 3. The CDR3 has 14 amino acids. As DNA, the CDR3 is TGCGCCAGCAGCTGGGGACAGATCACAGATACGCAGTATTTT. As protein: CASSWGQITDTQYF.

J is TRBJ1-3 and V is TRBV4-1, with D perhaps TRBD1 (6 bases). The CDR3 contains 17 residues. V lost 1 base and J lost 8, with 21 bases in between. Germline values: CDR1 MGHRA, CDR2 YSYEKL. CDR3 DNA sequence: TGCGCCAGCAGCCAAGGACCCTGGACAGTCAGGGCCCACACCATATATTTT. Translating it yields CASSQGPWTVRAHTIYF.

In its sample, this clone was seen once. The CDR3 sequence is CASLSTSYEQYF. The CDR3 nucleotides are TGTGCCAGTCTGTCCACTTCCTACGAGCAGTACTTC. This chain joins TRBV19 and TRBJ2-7; D ambiguous. Deletions cut 8 bases from V and 1 base from J, with 9 bases between. CDR1 and CDR2 (germline): LNHDA, SQIVND (reference sequence). The length of the CDR3 is 12 residues.